The 25 T cell receptor beta chains below were found in one sample sequenced in a study of blood T cell repertoires in COVID-19. TCRdb keeps only in-frame clones here, not all; method: immunoSEQ multiplex PCR. The repertoire holds about 300,000 clones, with nearly 90% as singletons. Sequencing was carried out using PBMCs or T cells enriched from blood (not recorded which). All receptors come from a woman aged 18-29 years with acute COVID-19.

This sequence joins TRBV7-9 and TRBJ1-2; possibly TRBD1 for D (5 bases). V dropped 5 bases and J dropped 4 bases, with 20 bases sitting between them. The CDR3 contains 16 residues. Germline CDR1 and CDR2: SEHNR and FQNEAQ (reference sequence). The CDR3 coding sequence is TGTGCCAGCAGCCCAAGACGTTCGGGGGAAGGCTATGGCTACACCTTC. It is translated as CASSPRRSGEGYGYTF.

This clone turned up a few times. V and J are TRBV27 and TRBJ2-7; 11 nucleotides align to TRBD1. Trimming cost V 8 bases and J 0 bases; bases outside gene matches: 0. Germline V lookup: CDR1 MNHEY, CDR2 SMNVEV (reference sequence). This CDR3 contains 13 residues. Here the CDR3 reads CASGTGGSYEQYF. The CDR3 region has the DNA TGTGCCAGCGGGACAGGGGGCTCCTACGAGCAGTACTTC.

J is TRBJ2-1 and V is TRBV6-2 or TRBV6-3; TRBD2 matches 9 bases. This CDR3 contains 13 residues. Germline V lookup: CDR1 MNHEY, CDR2 SVGEGT. V shed 6 bases and J 9 bases; nucleotides not matched to a gene: 6. The CDR3 spells CASSQPSGAEQFF. Here the CDR3 DNA reads TGTGCCAGCAGCCAACCTAGCGGGGCTGAGCAGTTCTTC.

The chain is built from TRBV2 and TRBJ2-1; D possibly corresponds to TRBD1 (6 bases). V shed 8 bases and J shed 12 bases, with 17 bases lying between them. Germline CDR1 SNHLY, CDR2 FYNNEI. The CDR3 is made up of 12 amino acids. CDR3 region: CASQGPPSTQFF. CDR3 in DNA: TGTGCCAGCCAGGGGCCTCCTTCAACGCAGTTCTTC.

This chain connects TRBV6-5 to TRBJ2-7, with 8 bases that match TRBD2. With 6 bases clipped from V and 0 bases from J, the junction kept 4 bases outside the gene matches. The CDR3 contains 14 residues. Germline V CDR1 and CDR2: MNHEY, SVGAGI. The CDR3: CASRVSGISYEQYF. The CDR3 DNA follows: TGTGCCAGCAGGGTTAGCGGGATCTCCTACGAGCAGTACTTC.

J is TRBJ2-3 and V is TRBV7-3; TRBD2 matches 13 bases. V dropped 5 bases and J dropped 5; count of bases not matched to a gene: 4. This CDR3 contains 15 residues. CDR1 is SGHTA and CDR2 is FQGTGA in the germline V gene. The DNA for the CDR3 is TGTGCCAGCAGCCCACTAGCGGGAGGGCTAGATACGCAGTATTTT. Protein product: CASSPLAGGLDTQYF.

The genes are TRBV7-3 and TRBJ1-1; 11 bases line up with TRBD1. The ends lost 8 bases at V and 1 base at J; junction bases unmatched: 0. CDR3 size: 13 residues. Germline V lookup: CDR1 SGHTA, CDR2 FQGTGA. The CDR3 nucleotides are TGTGCCAGCGGACAGGGGGCGAACACTGAAGCTTTCTTT. This encodes CASGQGANTEAFF.

This clone has just one count. The chain is built from TRBV28 and TRBJ2-7; tentative D call: TRBD1 (6 bases). V shed 4 bases and J shed 3 bases, with 19 bases lying between them. Germline V gene sequence: CDR1 MDHEN, CDR2 SYDVKM. There are 16 residues in the CDR3. This CDR3 is CASSSPHRDPLYEQYF. In nucleotides, the CDR3 is TGTGCCAGCAGTTCTCCTCACAGGGATCCCCTCTACGAGCAGTACTTC. Filled out from reference TRBV28 and TRBJ2-7, the complete variable domain reads DVKVTQSSRYLVKRTGEKVFLECVQDMDHENMFWYRQDPGLGLRLIYFSYDVKMKEKGDIPEGYSVSREKKERFSLILESASTNQTSMYLCASSSPHRDPLYEQYFGPGTRLTVT.

This clone was recorded a few times. The chain is built from TRBV28 and TRBJ2-7; no clear D. Germline V lookup: CDR1 MDHEN, CDR2 SYDVKM. Trimming removed 1 base from V and 5 bases from J, with 9 bases in between. This CDR3 contains 13 residues. The CDR3 region has the DNA TGTGCCAGCAGTTTATACAGAATTGACGAGCAGTACTTC. Translating gives CASSLYRIDEQYF.

The gene calls are TRBV18 and TRBJ2-1; maybe TRBD1 (6 bases). V was shortened by 3 bases and J by 5 bases, with 8 bases between the two germline ends. CDR3 length: 13 amino acids. The germline V gene has CDR1 KGHSH and CDR2 LQKENI. The CDR3 spells CASSPPGDNEQFF. The CDR3 nucleotides are TGTGCCAGCTCACCTCCAGGGGACAATGAGCAGTTCTTC.

The gene calls are TRBV28 and TRBJ2-1; D remains ambiguous. Trimming shortened V by 6 bases and J by 5 bases, and 14 bases separated the two germline ends. Germline lookup yields CDR1 MDHEN and CDR2 SYDVKM. This CDR3 has 14 residues. The CDR3 DNA is TGTGCCAGCAGCTTAGACACGGCACACAATGAGCAGTTCTTC. It translates to CASSLDTAHNEQFF.

The chain combines TRBV19 with TRBJ2-3; 11 nucleotides line up with TRBD2. The CDR3 runs to 15 residues. After removal of 6 bases from V and 1 base from J, the junction contained 3 bases not matched to a gene. CDR1 is LNHDA, CDR2 SQIVND, per germline (reference sequence). The CDR3 nucleotides are TGTGCCAGTAGGGATAGCGGGAGGGGCACAGATACGCAGTATTTT. Translation gives CASRDSGRGTDTQYF.

V gene TRBV10-2 combines with J gene TRBJ2-2, with 10 bases aligning to TRBD2. Germline V gives CDR1 WSHSY, CDR2 SAAADI. This CDR3 is 13 amino acids long. V trimming: 6 bases; J trimming: 5 bases; junction bases outside the gene matches: 0. This CDR3 reads CASRLAGTGELFF. In nucleotides, the CDR3 is TGCGCCAGCAGACTAGCGGGAACCGGGGAGCTGTTTTTT.

V is TRBV18 and J is TRBJ1-6; D ambiguous. Per germline, CDR1 KGHSH and CDR2 LQKENI. The CDR3 is 15 residues long. Trimming took 3 bases from V and 7 from J, leaving 13 bases between them. CDR3 sequence: CASSPLGLANSPLHF. CDR3 nucleotides: TGTGCCAGCTCACCTCTTGGACTAGCGAATTCACCCCTCCACTTT.

This clone was observed once. The chain joins TRBV28 to TRBJ1-2, with no clear D. CDR1 MDHEN and CDR2 SYDVKM come from the germline V gene. The CDR3 is 11 amino acids. Trimming pared 1 base from V and 13 bases from J, leaving 10 bases between. CDR3 in amino acids: CASSLFGETTF. Here the CDR3 DNA reads TGTGCCAGCAGTTTATTCGGGGAAACCACCTTC.

J is TRBJ2-1 and V is TRBV28; 7 nucleotides align to TRBD1. Trimming removed 10 bases from V and 4 bases from J; junction bases left unmatched: 7. The CDR3 consists of 13 residues. Germline V gene data show CDR1 as MDHEN and CDR2 as SYDVKM. Here the CDR3 reads CAIEGQVYNEQFF. CDR3 nucleotide sequence: TGTGCCATCGAAGGACAGGTATACAATGAGCAGTTCTTC.

The chain carries TRBV12-3 or TRBV12-4 and TRBJ2-7; maybe TRBD1 (5 bases). V was pared by 3 bases and J by 0 bases, with 6 bases between. The CDR3 runs to 13 residues. CDR3 nucleotide sequence: TGTGCCAGCAGTTTTCAGGGCTCCTACGAGCAGTACTTC. As protein: CASSFQGSYEQYF.

J is TRBJ1-5 and V is TRBV6-4; D is ambiguous. CDR1 is MRHNA and CDR2 is SNTAGT in the germline V gene. V was trimmed by 4 bases and J by 5 bases, leaving 9 bases between them. The CDR3 is 13 residues long. CDR3 loop: CASSAQIDQPQHF. In DNA form, the CDR3 reads TGTGCCAGCAGTGCTCAGATTGATCAGCCCCAGCATTTT.

This chain joins TRBV5-1 and TRBJ2-5; 12 nucleotides match TRBD1. The CDR3 is 15 residues long. The germline gives CDR1 SGHRS, CDR2 YFSETQ. With 1 base clipped from V and 5 bases from J, the junction kept 3 bases outside the gene matches. The CDR3 here is CASSLWGTGGETQYF. CDR3 coding DNA: TGCGCCAGCAGCTTGTGGGGGACAGGGGGCGAGACCCAGTACTTC.

The V gene is TRBV5-6, the J gene TRBJ2-5; 8 nucleotides line up with TRBD2. This CDR3 has 14 residues. Trimming removed 4 bases from V and 4 bases from J; junction bases left unmatched: 6. The germline V gene encodes CDR1 SGHDT and CDR2 YYEEEE. CDR3 in DNA: TGTGCCAGCAGCCCGGGACTAGGGAGAGAGACCCAGTACTTC. This sequence encodes CASSPGLGRETQYF.

This clone was found once. The chain combines TRBV19 with TRBJ1-5; 8 bases align to TRBD1. Germline CDR1 LNHDA, CDR2 SQIVND (reference sequence). This CDR3 contains 15 residues. Trimming took 7 bases from V and 5 from J; bases not matched to a gene: 10. CDR3 sequence reads: CASTQTGDYYQPQHF. DNA for the CDR3: TGTGCCAGTACCCAGACAGGGGACTATTATCAGCCCCAGCATTTT.

This rearrangement joins TRBV5-4 to TRBJ1-2; TRBD1 agrees at 7 bases. The CDR3 consists of 14 residues. The junction had 3 bases not matched to a gene; V was cut back by 4 bases and J by 0 bases. Looked up from germline, CDR1 is SGHNT and CDR2 is YYREEE (reference sequence). The CDR3 is CASSGDSSNYGYTF. The CDR3 bases are TGTGCCAGCAGCGGGGACAGTTCTAACTATGGCTACACCTTC.

The chain couples TRBV9 to TRBJ2-5, with 15 bases fitting TRBD2. Germline CDR1 reads SGDLS; CDR2 reads YYNGEE. The CDR3 is 19 residues long. V shed 4 bases, J shed 4 bases, and the junction held 14 bases outside the gene matches. The DNA for the CDR3 is TGTGCCAGCAGCACCGGCCCGGGACTAGCGGGAGGAGGGTCAGAGACCCAGTACTTC. Translation gives CASSTGPGLAGGGSETQYF.

The chain combines TRBV9 with TRBJ1-1; D call uncertain. V lost 0 bases, J lost 7 bases, and 7 bases lay in between. The CDR3 covers 12 residues. Germline CDR1 and CDR2: SGDLS and YYNGEE. CDR3 sequence reads: CASSVANGEAFF. For the CDR3, the DNA is TGTGCCAGCAGCGTAGCCAACGGTGAAGCTTTCTTT.

The rearrangement joins TRBV5-1 to TRBJ1-4; D remains unclear. Looked up from germline, CDR1 is SGHRS and CDR2 is YFSETQ. The V end lost 4 bases, the J end lost 2 bases, and 12 bases lay between the germline ends. The CDR3 covers 15 residues. The CDR3 coding sequence is TGCGCCAGCAGCCCGTCGGGAGCCACTAATGAAAAACTGTTTTTT. Its translation: CASSPSGATNEKLFF.